This entry is about one TCR beta chain. Its antigen is currently unknown. The data stem from a study of cytomegalovirus exposure and HLA in healthy donors. Study-level findings and limits: Overall, approximately 150 TCR beta chains were annotated as cytomegalovirus-associated.

V lost 2 bases to trimming and J lost 2 bases, with 13 bases between them. The CDR3 spans 15 residues. Looked up from germline, CDR1 is MNHEY and CDR2 is SMNVEV (reference sequence). The PCR ran on 60 Vbeta and 13 Jbeta primers. The data were produced by immunoSEQ multiplex PCR, yet TCRdb's version contains in-frame clones alone and is incomplete. The data show about 110,000 clones, approximately 74% seen once. The material sequenced was PBMCs. The J gene is TRBJ2-7, the V gene TRBV27; D might be TRBD1 (5 bases). This sequence was found in a woman aged 35 to 49 in good health and CMV-seropositive. Here the CDR3 reads CASSLRRDSTYEQYF. The CDR3 DNA is TGTGCCAGCAGTTTACGGCGAGACAGCACCTACGAGCAGTACTTC.